One and the same sample provided the 12 T cell receptor beta chains below, sequenced in a study of cytotoxic CD8 clonotypes in ibrutinib-treated CLL. TCRdb's copy holds only in-frame clones and misses some; the assay was immunoSEQ multiplex PCR. Among about 97,000 clones listed, 77% were seen once. This specimen consisted of PBMCs, obtained after 24 months of ibrutinib treatment. The receptors originated from a human donor with chronic lymphocytic leukemia.

The rearrangement uses TRBV7-9 and TRBJ2-3; D is ambiguous. Germline lookup yields CDR1 SEHNR and CDR2 FQNEAQ (reference sequence). V was shortened by 5 bases and J by 5 bases, with 14 bases between the two germline ends. The CDR3 covers 14 residues. The CDR3: CASSPPGRIDTQYF. DNA for the CDR3: TGTGCCAGCAGCCCTCCGGGCAGGATAGATACGCAGTATTTT.

The genes are TRBV15 and TRBJ2-7; TRBD1 matches at 9 bases. CDR3 length equals 16 residues. V gave up 3 bases and J gave up 4 bases; unmatched junction bases: 10. Germline CDR1 and CDR2: LNHNV and YYDKDF (reference sequence). CDR3 nucleotide sequence: TGTGCCACCAGCAGCCTACCGGGGACAGGGAAATACGAGCAGTACTTC. Translating it yields CATSSLPGTGKYEQYF.

The rearrangement links TRBV11-2 to TRBJ1-3, with 8 bases lining up with TRBD1. The junction had 18 bases not matched to a gene; V was cut back by 5 bases and J by 3 bases. Germline CDR1 SGHAT, CDR2 FQNNGV. There are 19 residues in the CDR3. CDR3 sequence: CASSPPGGGTGRIGNTIYF. CDR3 bases: TGTGCCAGCAGCCCGCCTGGGGGCGGGACAGGCAGGATTGGAAACACCATATATTTT.

This clone occurred a few times. The chain employs TRBV6-1 and TRBJ2-7; 8 bases match TRBD1. V was clipped by 8 bases and J by 7 bases; unmatched bases: 13. Germline V lookup: CDR1 MNHNS, CDR2 SASEGT. The CDR3 contains 14 residues. The CDR3: CASRTPGQGWEQYF. The CDR3 DNA is TGTGCCAGCCGCACCCCCGGACAGGGATGGGAGCAGTACTTC.

The chain uses TRBV21-1 and TRBJ2-2; whether TRBD1, the table's D call, matches the DNA was not checked. TRBV21-1 corresponds to a pseudogene. The CDR3 runs to 15 residues. CDR3 in amino acids: CASSKAAGGAGELFF. The CDR3 coding sequence is TGTGCCAGCAGCAAAGCGGCAGGGGGCGCCGGGGAGCTGTTTTTT.

The chain joins TRBV6-5 to TRBJ1-2; 7 nucleotides align to TRBD1. Germline CDR1 and CDR2: MNHEY and SVGAGI. J was trimmed by 6 bases and V by 6 bases; bases with no gene match: 13. CDR3 length: 15 residues. DNA of the CDR3: TGTGCCAGCAGGGACGAGAACAGGGGAGGGGATGGCTACACCTTC. Its protein product is CASRDENRGGDGYTF.

The chain recombines TRBV15 with TRBJ2-3; D is ambiguous. V lost 5 bases, J lost 7 bases, and 10 bases lay in between. Germline values: CDR1 LNHNV, CDR2 YYDKDF (reference sequence). This CDR3 has 12 amino acids. The CDR3 DNA sequence: TGTGCCACCAGCCTCCCGCGCAATACGCAGTATTTT. Translated: CATSLPRNTQYF.

The gene calls are TRBV14 and TRBJ2-7; the D gene could be TRBD1 or TRBD2 (5 bases each). The CDR3 loop spans 12 amino acids. V shed 3 bases and J shed 7 bases, with 10 bases lying between them. CDR1 SGHDN and CDR2 FVKESK come from the germline V gene. CDR3 coding DNA: TGTGCCAGCAGCCACGGGACGGGAGAGCAGTACTTC. As protein: CASSHGTGEQYF.

The CDR3 DNA sequence: TGTGCCAGCAGCTCCCTAGCACTATCCAACAATGAGCAGTTCTTC. This encodes CASSSLALSNNEQFF. The chain joins TRBV7-6 to TRBJ2-1; a possible D gene is TRBD2 (5 bases). The V and J ends lost 4 bases and 5 bases respectively, with 15 bases between them. CDR1 and CDR2 from the germline V gene are SGHVS and FNYEAQ. CDR3 length: 15 residues.

The CDR3 region is CASTPRSSGNTIYF. The CDR3, as DNA: TGTGCCAGCACCCCGCGGAGCTCTGGAAACACCATATATTTT. The rearrangement links TRBV9 to TRBJ1-3; D unresolved. The CDR3 spans 14 residues. Trimming took off 6 bases at V and 0 bases at J, with 10 bases between the two ends. Germline-derived CDR1 and CDR2 are SGDLS and YYNGEE.

The rearrangement links TRBV5-6 to TRBJ1-1; no clear D. V lost 3 bases and J lost 4, with 13 bases in between. The CDR3 spans 14 residues. CDR1 and CDR2 from the germline V gene are SGHDT and YYEEEE. CDR3 loop: CASSSGFLGTEAFF. CDR3 nucleotides: TGTGCCAGCAGCTCCGGATTTCTCGGCACTGAAGCTTTCTTT.

The genes are TRBV7-6 and TRBJ1-2, with D perhaps TRBD1 (5 bases). Germline assignment: CDR1 SGHVS and CDR2 FNYEAQ. This CDR3 region has 14 residues. V dropped 1 base and J dropped 6 bases, with 12 bases sitting between them. The CDR3 loop reads CASSLGGADNGYTF. CDR3 in DNA: TGTGCCAGCAGCTTAGGCGGGGCTGATAATGGCTACACCTTC.